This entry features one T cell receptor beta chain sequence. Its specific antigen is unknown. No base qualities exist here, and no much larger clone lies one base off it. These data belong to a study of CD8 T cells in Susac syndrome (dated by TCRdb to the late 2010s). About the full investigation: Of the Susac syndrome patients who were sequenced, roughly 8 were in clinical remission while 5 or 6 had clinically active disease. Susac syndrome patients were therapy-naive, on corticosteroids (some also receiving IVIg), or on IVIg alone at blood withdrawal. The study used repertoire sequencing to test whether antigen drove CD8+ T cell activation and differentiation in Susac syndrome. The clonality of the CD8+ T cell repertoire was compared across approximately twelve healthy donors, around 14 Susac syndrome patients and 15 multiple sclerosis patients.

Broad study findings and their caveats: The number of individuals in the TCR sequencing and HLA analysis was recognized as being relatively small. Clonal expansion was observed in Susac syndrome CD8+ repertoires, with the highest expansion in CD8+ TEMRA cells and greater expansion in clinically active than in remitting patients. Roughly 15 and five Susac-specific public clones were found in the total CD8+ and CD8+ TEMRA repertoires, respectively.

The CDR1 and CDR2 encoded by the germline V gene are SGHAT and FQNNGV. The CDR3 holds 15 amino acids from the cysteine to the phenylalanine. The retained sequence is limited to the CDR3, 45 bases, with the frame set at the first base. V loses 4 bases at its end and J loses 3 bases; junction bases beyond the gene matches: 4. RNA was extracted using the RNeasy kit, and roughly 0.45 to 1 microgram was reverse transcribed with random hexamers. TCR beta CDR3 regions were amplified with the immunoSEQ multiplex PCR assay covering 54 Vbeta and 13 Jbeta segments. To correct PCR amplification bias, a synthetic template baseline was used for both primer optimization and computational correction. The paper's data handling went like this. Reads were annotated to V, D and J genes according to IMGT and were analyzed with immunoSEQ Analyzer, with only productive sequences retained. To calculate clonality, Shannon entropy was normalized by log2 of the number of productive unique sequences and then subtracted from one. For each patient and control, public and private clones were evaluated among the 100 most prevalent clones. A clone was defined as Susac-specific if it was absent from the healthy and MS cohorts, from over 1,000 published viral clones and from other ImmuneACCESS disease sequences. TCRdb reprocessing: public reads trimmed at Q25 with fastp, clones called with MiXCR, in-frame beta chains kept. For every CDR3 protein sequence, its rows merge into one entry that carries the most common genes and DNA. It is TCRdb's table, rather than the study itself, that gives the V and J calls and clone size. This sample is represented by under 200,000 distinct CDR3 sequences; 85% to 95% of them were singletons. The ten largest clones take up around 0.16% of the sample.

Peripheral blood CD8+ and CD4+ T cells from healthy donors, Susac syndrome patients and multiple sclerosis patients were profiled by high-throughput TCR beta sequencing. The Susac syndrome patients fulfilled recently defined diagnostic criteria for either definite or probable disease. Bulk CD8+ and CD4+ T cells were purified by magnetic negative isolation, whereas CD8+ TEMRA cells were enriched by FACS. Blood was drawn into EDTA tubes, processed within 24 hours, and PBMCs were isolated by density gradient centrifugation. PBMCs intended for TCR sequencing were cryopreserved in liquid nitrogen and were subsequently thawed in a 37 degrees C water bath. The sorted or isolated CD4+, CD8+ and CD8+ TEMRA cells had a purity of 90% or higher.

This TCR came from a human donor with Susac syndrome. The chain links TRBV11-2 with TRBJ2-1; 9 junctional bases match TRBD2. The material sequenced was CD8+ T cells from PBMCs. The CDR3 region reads CASSSPTSGYNEQFF. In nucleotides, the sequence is TGTGCCAGCAGCTCGCCGACTAGCGGCTACAATGAGCAGTTCTTC. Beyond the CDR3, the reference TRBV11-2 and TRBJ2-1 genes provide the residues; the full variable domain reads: EAGVAQSPRYKIIEKRQSVAFWCNPISGHATLYWYQQILGQGPKLLIQFQNNGVVDDSQLPKDRFSAERLKGVDSTLKIQPAKLEDSAVYLCASSSPTSGYNEQFFGPGTRLTVL.